Listed below are T cell receptor beta chains from one sample, sequenced in a study of CD8 T cells in Susac syndrome. One entry per CDR3 protein results from TCRdb running MiXCR on the immunoSEQ multiplex PCR reads. The sample contains 150,000 to 200,000 distinct CDR3 sequences, around 94% of which appear only once. Sequences were obtained from CD4+ T cells from PBMCs. These receptors originate from a human donor with multiple sclerosis. CDR3s include the opening cysteine and the closing phenylalanine or tryptophan.

>TRBV7-9|TRBJ1-2|15
CASSRVWGGEKGYTF
>TRBV4-2|TRBJ1-1|13
CASSQEGRGQAFF
>TRBV2|TRBJ1-4|16
CASSEGGTGFYEKLFF
>TRBV28|TRBJ1-1|14
CASSPTVRRTEAFF
>TRBV5-6|TRBJ1-1|15
CASSPRRRMNTEAFF
>TRBV6-5|TRBJ2-5|13
CASSGSEQETQYF
>TRBV12-3/TRBV12-4|TRBJ2-5|12
CASSLGLGAQYF
>TRBV29-1|TRBJ1-1|13
CSVDPGLNTEAFF
>TRBV12-3/TRBV12-4|TRBJ2-7|14
CASGATGTAYEQYF
>TRBV6-6|TRBJ1-4|12
CASRSPGEKLFF
>TRBV7-2|TRBJ1-1|13
CASSLGHNTEAFF
>TRBV11-3|TRBJ1-2|16
CASSLRQTHHHYGYTF
>TRBV10-3|TRBJ1-1|13
CAIRINTGDEAFF
>TRBV29-1|TRBJ1-5|13
CSVGSNSNQPQHF
>TRBV20-1|TRBJ2-7|13
CSAADRVSPEQYF
>TRBV6-5|TRBJ1-2|14
CASSTSGTAYGYTF
>TRBV4-1|TRBJ1-1|12
CASSQGPGLAFF
>TRBV11-2|TRBJ2-5|16
CASSPGTGGYQETQYF
>TRBV3-1|TRBJ1-3|14
CASSRQSWGNTIYF
>TRBV24-1|TRBJ2-2|13
CATRDSSGGELFF
>TRBV11-2|TRBJ2-3|15
CASSLEGYRGDTQYF
>TRBV28|TRBJ2-7|15
CASSFLASGSYEQYF
>TRBV14|TRBJ2-3|14
CASSQDLATDTQYF
>TRBV20-1|TRBJ1-1|14
CSAREAQGNTEAFF
>TRBV19|TRBJ1-1|12
CASKTRQGAAFF
>TRBV9|TRBJ2-3|15
CASSVATGGTDTQYF
>TRBV20-1|TRBJ2-1|15
CSAVTAGGNYNEQFF
>TRBV27|TRBJ2-2|13
CASTDVNTGELFF